These 4 T cell receptor beta chains came from one sample sequenced in a study of cytomegalovirus exposure and HLA in healthy donors. The primer mix had 60 Vbeta and 13 Jbeta primers. Only in-frame clones appear in the TCRdb table, and some are missing; sequencing was by immunoSEQ multiplex PCR. The profile shows 150,000 to 190,000 clones, roughly 81% of them singletons. Sequencing used PBMCs. The receptor source for this set is a woman younger than 30 in good health and CMV-seronegative.

The chain recombines TRBV28 with TRBJ2-6; 9 bases align to TRBD1. J was trimmed by 3 bases and V by 8 bases; bases with no gene match: 11. Germline CDR1 is MDHEN and CDR2 is SYDVKM. The CDR3 extends over 17 amino acids. This CDR3 reads CASGLTGGAGGANVLTF. The CDR3 coding sequence is TGTGCCAGCGGACTGACAGGGGGAGCAGGTGGGGCCAACGTCCTGACTTTC.

V is TRBV7-2 and J is TRBJ2-7, with TRBD2 identical over 10 bases. CDR1 is SGHTA and CDR2 is FQGNSA in the germline V gene. The CDR3 is 14 residues long. J was trimmed by 1 base and V by 5 bases; bases with no gene match: 2. The CDR3 loop is CASSGTSVSYEQYF. In DNA form, the CDR3 reads TGTGCCAGCAGCGGGACTAGCGTGTCCTACGAGCAGTACTTC. Full variable domain (outside the CDR3, taken from reference TRBV7-2 and TRBJ2-7): GAGVSQSPSNKVTEKGKDVELRCDPISGHTALYWYRQSLGQGLEFLIYFQGNSAPDKSGLPSDRFSAERTGGSVSTLTIQRTQQEDSAVYLCASSGTSVSYEQYFGPGTRLTVT.

The V gene is TRBV7-2, the J gene TRBJ2-1, with 7 bases fitting TRBD2. The CDR3 has 15 residues. The ends lost 4 bases at V and 7 bases at J; junction bases unmatched: 10. Germline values: CDR1 SGHTA, CDR2 FQGNSA. In nucleotides, the CDR3 is TGTGCCAGCAGCTCCCACGGGACTACCCAAAATGAGCAGTTCTTC. As protein: CASSSHGTTQNEQFF.

CDR3 DNA sequence: TGTGCCAGCAGTTTATGGGGACTAGCGGGAGCCTCCGATGAGCAGTTCTTC. This translates into CASSLWGLAGASDEQFF. The genes are TRBV28 and TRBJ2-1; 14 bases line up with TRBD2. The V gene end was trimmed by 0 bases and the J gene end by 8 bases; junction bases not matched to a gene: 6. This CDR3 is built from 17 residues. In germline, CDR1 is MDHEN, CDR2 SYDVKM.